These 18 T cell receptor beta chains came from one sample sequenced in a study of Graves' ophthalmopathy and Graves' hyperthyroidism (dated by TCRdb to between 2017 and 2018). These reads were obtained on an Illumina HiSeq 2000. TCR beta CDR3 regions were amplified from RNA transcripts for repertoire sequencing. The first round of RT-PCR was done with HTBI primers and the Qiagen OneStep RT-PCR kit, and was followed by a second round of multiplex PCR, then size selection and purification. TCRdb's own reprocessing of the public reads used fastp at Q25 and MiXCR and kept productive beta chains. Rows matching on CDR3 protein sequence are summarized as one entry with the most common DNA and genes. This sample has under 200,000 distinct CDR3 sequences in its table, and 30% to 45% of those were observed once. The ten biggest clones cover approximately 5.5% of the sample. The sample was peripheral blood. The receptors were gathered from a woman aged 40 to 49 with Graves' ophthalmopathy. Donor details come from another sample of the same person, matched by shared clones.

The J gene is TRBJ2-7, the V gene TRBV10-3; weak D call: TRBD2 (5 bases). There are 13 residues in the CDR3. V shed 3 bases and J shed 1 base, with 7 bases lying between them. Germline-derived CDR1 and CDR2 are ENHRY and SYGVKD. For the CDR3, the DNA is TGTGCCATCAGTGATACTAGGTCCTACGAGCAGTACTTC. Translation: CAISDTRSYEQYF.

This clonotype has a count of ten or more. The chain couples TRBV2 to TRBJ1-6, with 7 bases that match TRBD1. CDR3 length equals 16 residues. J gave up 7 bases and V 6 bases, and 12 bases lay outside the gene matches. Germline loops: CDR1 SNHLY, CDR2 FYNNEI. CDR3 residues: CASSVTRQGGNSPLHF. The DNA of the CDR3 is TGTGCCAGCAGCGTTACGCGACAGGGAGGCAATTCACCCCTCCACTTT. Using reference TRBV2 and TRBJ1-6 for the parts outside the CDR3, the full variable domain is EPEVTQTPSHQVTQMGQEVILRCVPISNHLYFYWYRQILGQKVEFLVSFYNNEISEKSEIFDDQFSVERPDGSNFTLKIRSTKLEDSAMYFCASSVTRQGGNSPLHFGNGTRLTVT.

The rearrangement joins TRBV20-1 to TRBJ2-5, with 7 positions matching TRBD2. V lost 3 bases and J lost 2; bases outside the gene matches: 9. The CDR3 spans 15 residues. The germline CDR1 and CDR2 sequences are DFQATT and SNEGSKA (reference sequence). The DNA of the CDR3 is TGCAGTGCTAGGGCATTTTCTAGCGGTCAAGAGACCCAGTACTTC. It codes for CSARAFSSGQETQYF.

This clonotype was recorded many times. The CDR3 sequence is CASSPRGLDQPQHF. The DNA for the CDR3 is TGTGCCAGCTCCCCCAGGGGGCTTGATCAGCCCCAGCATTTT. This sequence joins TRBV19 and TRBJ1-5; 8 positions agree with TRBD1. Looked up from germline, CDR1 is LNHDA and CDR2 is SQIVND (reference sequence). The CDR3 has 14 amino acids. V was clipped by 9 bases and J by 5 bases; unmatched bases: 9.

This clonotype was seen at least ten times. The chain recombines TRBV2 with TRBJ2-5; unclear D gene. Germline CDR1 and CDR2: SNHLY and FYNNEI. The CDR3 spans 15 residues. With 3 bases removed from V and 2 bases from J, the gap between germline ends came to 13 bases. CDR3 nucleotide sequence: TGTGCCAGCAGTGAGTTTTTAAGTTCACAAGAGACCCAGTACTTC. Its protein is CASSEFLSSQETQYF.

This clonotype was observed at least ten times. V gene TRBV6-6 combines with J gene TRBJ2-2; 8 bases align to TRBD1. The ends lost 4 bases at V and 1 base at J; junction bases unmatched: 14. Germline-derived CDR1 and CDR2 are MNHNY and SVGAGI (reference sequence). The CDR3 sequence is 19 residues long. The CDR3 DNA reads TGTGCCAGCAGTTCGGGACAGGTTAAGGGCAGACGGAACACCGGGGAGCTGTTTTTT. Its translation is CASSSGQVKGRRNTGELFF.

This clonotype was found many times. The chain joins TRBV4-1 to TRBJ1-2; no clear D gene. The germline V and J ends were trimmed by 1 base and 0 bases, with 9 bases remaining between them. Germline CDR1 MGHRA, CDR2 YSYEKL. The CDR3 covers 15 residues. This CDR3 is CASSQVGGSNYGYTF. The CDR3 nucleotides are TGCGCCAGCAGCCAAGTTGGTGGGTCTAACTATGGCTACACCTTC.

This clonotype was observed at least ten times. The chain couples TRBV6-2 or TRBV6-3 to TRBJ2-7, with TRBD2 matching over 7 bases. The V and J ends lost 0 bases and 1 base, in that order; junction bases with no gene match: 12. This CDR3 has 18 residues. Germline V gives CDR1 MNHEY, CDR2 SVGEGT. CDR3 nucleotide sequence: TGTGCCAGCAGTTACTCAGGGGTCTGGCTAGCGGAATCCTACGAGCAGTACTTC. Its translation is CASSYSGVWLAESYEQYF.

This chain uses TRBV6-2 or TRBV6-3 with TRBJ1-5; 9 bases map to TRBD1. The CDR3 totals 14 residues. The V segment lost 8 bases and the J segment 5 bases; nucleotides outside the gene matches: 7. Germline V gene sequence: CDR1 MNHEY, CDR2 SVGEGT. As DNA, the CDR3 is TGTGCCAGCGGGGGACAGGGCCTTGATCAGCCCCAGCATTTT. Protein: CASGGQGLDQPQHF.

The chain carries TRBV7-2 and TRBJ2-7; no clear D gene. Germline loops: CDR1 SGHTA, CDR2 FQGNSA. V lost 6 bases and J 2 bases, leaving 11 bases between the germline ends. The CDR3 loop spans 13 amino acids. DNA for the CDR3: TGTGCCAGCAGACTGGACCCCACCTACGAGCAGTACTTC. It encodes CASRLDPTYEQYF.

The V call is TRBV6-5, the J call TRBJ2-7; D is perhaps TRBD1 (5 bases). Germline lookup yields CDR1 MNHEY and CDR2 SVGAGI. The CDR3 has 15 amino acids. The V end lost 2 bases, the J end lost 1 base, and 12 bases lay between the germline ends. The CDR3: CASSYAQGSSYEQYF. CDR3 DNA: TGTGCCAGCAGTTACGCCCAGGGTAGTTCCTACGAGCAGTACTTC.

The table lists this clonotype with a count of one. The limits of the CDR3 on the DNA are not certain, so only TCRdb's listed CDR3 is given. CDR3: CASSFGQGSSEQYF. V and J are TRBV26 and TRBJ2-7; no check of the table's D call, TRBD1, against the DNA was made. TRBV26 has pseudogene status. Ends included, the CDR3 has 14 residues.

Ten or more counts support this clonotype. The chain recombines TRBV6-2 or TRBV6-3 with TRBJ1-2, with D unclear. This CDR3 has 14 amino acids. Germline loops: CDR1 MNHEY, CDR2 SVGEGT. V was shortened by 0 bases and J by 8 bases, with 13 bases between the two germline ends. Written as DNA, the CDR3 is TGTGCCAGCAGTTACTCCAACCCCCTCCGCGGCTACACCTTC. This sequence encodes CASSYSNPLRGYTF.

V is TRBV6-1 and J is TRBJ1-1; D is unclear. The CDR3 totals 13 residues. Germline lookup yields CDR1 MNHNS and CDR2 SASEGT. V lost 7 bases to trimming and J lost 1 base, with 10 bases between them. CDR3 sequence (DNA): TGTGCCAGCATGCGCAGCCCGAACACTGAAGCTTTCTTT. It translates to CASMRSPNTEAFF.

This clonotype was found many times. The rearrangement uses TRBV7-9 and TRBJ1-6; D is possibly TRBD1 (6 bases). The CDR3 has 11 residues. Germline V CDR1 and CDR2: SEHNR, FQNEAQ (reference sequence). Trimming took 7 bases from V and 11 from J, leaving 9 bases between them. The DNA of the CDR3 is TGTGCCAGCACCCCAGGGGCACCCCTCCACTTT. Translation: CASTPGAPLHF.

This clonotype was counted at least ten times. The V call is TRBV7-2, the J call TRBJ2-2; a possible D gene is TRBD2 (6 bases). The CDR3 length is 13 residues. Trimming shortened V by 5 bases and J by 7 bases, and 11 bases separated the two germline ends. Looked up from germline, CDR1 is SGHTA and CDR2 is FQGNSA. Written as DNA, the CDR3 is TGTGCCAGCAGCCCTATGGGGGGCGGGGAGCTGTTTTTT. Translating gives CASSPMGGGELFF.

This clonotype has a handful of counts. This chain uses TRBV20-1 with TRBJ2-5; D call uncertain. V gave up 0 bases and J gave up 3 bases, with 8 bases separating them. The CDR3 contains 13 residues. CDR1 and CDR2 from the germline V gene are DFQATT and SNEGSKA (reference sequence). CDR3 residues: CSARDEVEETQYF. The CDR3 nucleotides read TGCAGTGCTAGAGATGAGGTGGAAGAGACCCAGTACTTC.

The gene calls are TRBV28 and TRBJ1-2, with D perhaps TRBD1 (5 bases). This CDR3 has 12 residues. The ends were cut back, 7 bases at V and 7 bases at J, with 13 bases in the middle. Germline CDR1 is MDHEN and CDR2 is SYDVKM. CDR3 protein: CASTDDGGGYTF. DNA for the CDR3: TGTGCCAGCACCGATGATGGGGGTGGCTACACCTTC.